One sample yielded the 27 T cell receptor beta chains listed below, sequenced in a study of blood T cell repertoires in COVID-19. The method was immunoSEQ multiplex PCR; TCRdb's version includes in-frame clones alone and lacks a portion of them. Of approximately 170,000 clones in the sample, around 80% were seen once. Sequenced input: peripheral blood. These receptor sequences come from a woman aged 70-85 years with COVID-19, enrolled during active disease.

CDR3: CASSSAGQYEQYF. CDR3 DNA sequence: TGTGCCAGCAGCTCCGCGGGACAGTACGAGCAGTACTTC. The chain joins TRBV7-9 to TRBJ2-7; D is perhaps TRBD1 (7 bases). Germline-derived CDR1 and CDR2 are SEHNR and FQNEAQ (reference sequence). Trimming pared 4 bases from V and 4 bases from J, leaving 11 bases between. This CDR3 spans 13 amino acids.

V is TRBV28 and J is TRBJ1-2, with 9 bases identical to TRBD1. The CDR3 has 15 amino acids. CDR1 and CDR2 from the germline V gene are MDHEN and SYDVKM. Germline trimming cut 5 bases from V and 6 bases from J; bases unmatched to any gene: 10. Here the CDR3 reads CASSDNYGQGNGYTF. In nucleotides, the CDR3 is TGTGCCAGCAGTGACAACTATGGACAGGGGAATGGCTACACCTTC.

This chain uses TRBV7-6 with TRBJ2-1, with D possibly being TRBD2 (5 bases). CDR1 SGHVS and CDR2 FNYEAQ come from the germline V gene. The V gene lost 0 bases and the J gene lost 9 bases, with 9 bases spanning the gap. The CDR3 contains 13 residues. CDR3: CASSLARESEQFF. CDR3 bases: TGTGCCAGCAGCTTAGCCCGGGAAAGTGAGCAGTTCTTC.

The chain links TRBV18 to TRBJ2-1; maybe TRBD2 (5 bases). Germline-derived CDR1 and CDR2 are KGHSH and LQKENI. The CDR3 loop spans 14 amino acids. Trimming cost V 6 bases and J 4 bases, with 13 bases left between them. The CDR3 reads CASSAGGSYNEQFF. Written as DNA, the CDR3 is TGTGCCAGCTCGGCCGGAGGCAGTTACAATGAGCAGTTCTTC.

The chain has TRBV3-1 (or the pseudogene TRBV3-2) and TRBJ2-3, with 7 bases that match TRBD2. Germline V gene sequence: CDR1 LGHDT, CDR2 YNNKEL (reference sequence). The CDR3 extends over 16 amino acids. V trimming: 0 bases; J trimming: 2 bases; junction bases outside the gene matches: 5. This CDR3 reads CASSQDEAGSTDTQYF. The CDR3, as DNA: TGTGCCAGCAGCCAAGATGAAGCGGGATCCACAGATACGCAGTATTTT.

This clone came up a few times. The rearrangement links TRBV28 to TRBJ2-7; 7 nucleotides align to TRBD1. The CDR3 extends over 15 amino acids. CDR1 is MDHEN and CDR2 is SYDVKM in the germline V gene. J was trimmed by 9 bases and V by 3 bases; bases with no gene match: 14. Here the CDR3 DNA reads TGTGCCAGCAGTTTCGGGGACAGAAATGCTTGGGTGCAGTACTTC. This gives the protein CASSFGDRNAWVQYF.

This clone is a singleton in its sample. The genes are TRBV5-4 and TRBJ1-2; D gene uncertain. Germline V lookup: CDR1 SGHNT, CDR2 YYREEE (reference sequence). The CDR3 is 10 amino acids. Trimming removed 6 bases from V and 13 bases from J, with 13 bases in between. CDR3: CASIWSGLTF. CDR3 in DNA: TGTGCCAGCATTTGGAGCGGGCTCACCTTC.

This rearrangement joins TRBV28 to TRBJ1-2, with D uncertain. V dropped 5 bases and J dropped 6 bases, with 10 bases sitting between them. Germline values: CDR1 MDHEN, CDR2 SYDVKM. CDR3 length: 12 residues. CDR3 DNA sequence: TGTGCCAGCAGTGCGGAGGCAAATGGCTACACCTTC. Its translation: CASSAEANGYTF.

This clone was detected a few times. The DNA for the CDR3 is TGTGCCAGCAGCGTCACTAGCGGGGCCTACAATGAGCAGTTCTTC. Encoded protein: CASSVTSGAYNEQFF. The rearrangement links TRBV9 to TRBJ2-1; TRBD2 matches 10 bases. The CDR3 runs 15 residues. In germline, CDR1 is SGDLS, CDR2 YYNGEE. V lost 2 bases and J lost 2; bases outside the gene matches: 1.

This clone is a singleton in its sample. The chain joins TRBV7-2 to TRBJ1-2, with D maybe TRBD1 (6 bases). Germline V CDR1 and CDR2: SGHTA, FQGNSA. The CDR3 is made up of 13 amino acids. Deletions cut 7 bases from V and 6 bases from J, with 15 bases between. The DNA of the CDR3 is TGTGCCAGCACCTCCGGGACACACGATGGCTACACCTTC. This codes for CASTSGTHDGYTF.

The chain carries TRBV12-3 or TRBV12-4 and TRBJ1-1; D call uncertain. Trimming removed 4 bases from V and 1 base from J, with 7 bases in between. The CDR3 is 13 residues long. The CDR3 bases are TGTGCCAGCAGTTCATCGGGGAACACTGAAGCTTTCTTT. Protein: CASSSSGNTEAFF.

V is TRBV7-8 and J is TRBJ1-2, with a possible D match to TRBD1 (6 bases). V gave up 3 bases and J gave up 6 bases, with 8 bases separating them. CDR3 length: 12 residues. The germline gives CDR1 SGHVS, CDR2 FQNEAQ. The CDR3 is CASSFGGHGYTF. As DNA, the CDR3 is TGTGCCAGCAGCTTCGGGGGGCATGGCTACACCTTC.

The gene calls are TRBV6-5 and TRBJ2-7, with D possibly TRBD1 on 6 matching bases. The V gene's germline CDR1 is MNHEY and CDR2 SVGAGI. This CDR3 spans 12 amino acids. V lost 6 bases and J lost 6, with 12 bases in between. The CDR3: CASSVRGSEQYV. The CDR3 DNA sequence: TGTGCCAGCAGCGTCAGGGGAAGCGAGCAGTACGTC.

V is TRBV28 and J is TRBJ1-1; D gene uncertain. Per germline, CDR1 MDHEN and CDR2 SYDVKM. Trimming cost V 3 bases and J 4 bases, with 6 bases left between them. The CDR3 runs to 12 residues. The CDR3 loop reads CASSLPGTEAFF. DNA for the CDR3: TGTGCCAGCAGTTTGCCGGGCACTGAAGCTTTCTTT.

The V call is TRBV5-5, the J call TRBJ2-7; 13 positions match TRBD2. Trimming took 4 bases from V and 0 from J; bases not matched to a gene: 7. From germline, CDR1 is SGHKS and CDR2 YYEKEE (reference sequence). The CDR3 covers 17 residues. This CDR3 reads CASSPMGLAGSSYEQYF. As DNA, the CDR3 is TGTGCCAGCAGCCCAATGGGACTAGCGGGAAGCTCCTACGAGCAGTACTTC. Full variable domain (remainder filled in from reference TRBV5-5 and TRBJ2-7): DAGVTQSPTHLIKTRGQQVTLRCSPISGHKSVSWYQQVLGQGPQFIFQYYEKEERGRGNFPDRFSARQFPNYSSELNVNALLLGDSALYLCASSPMGLAGSSYEQYFGPGTRLTVT.

The chain combines TRBV19 with TRBJ1-2, with D possibly TRBD1 on 5 matching bases. In germline, CDR1 is LNHDA, CDR2 SQIVND (reference sequence). The V end lost 6 bases, the J end lost 2 bases, and 13 bases lay between the germline ends. The CDR3 covers 14 residues. CDR3 in amino acids: CASRYGAGNYGYTF. The DNA for the CDR3 is TGTGCCAGTAGATACGGTGCAGGGAACTATGGCTACACCTTC.

The rearrangement uses TRBV20-1 and TRBJ1-6; D is unclear. The CDR3 covers 14 residues. The germline V gene encodes CDR1 DFQATT and CDR2 SNEGSKA (reference sequence). The V and J ends lost 3 bases and 9 bases respectively, with 15 bases between them. CDR3: CSASAGSSVSPLHF. DNA of the CDR3: TGCAGTGCTAGTGCGGGGTCGTCAGTTTCACCCCTCCACTTT.

Details on this clone: At one end, the junction sequence differs from germline, possibly due to a read error. The rearrangement joins TRBV2 to TRBJ2-2; TRBD2 agrees at 10 bases. The CDR3 extends over 15 amino acids. Germline values: CDR1 SNHLY, CDR2 FYNNEI. Here the CDR3 reads CASSKAGGLTGELFF. CDR3 DNA sequence: TGTGCCAGCAGTAAAGCGGGGGGGCTAACCGGGGAGCTGTTTTTT.

J is TRBJ1-1 and V is TRBV2; tentatively, D is TRBD1 (5 bases). The CDR3 spans 11 residues. Germline V gene sequence: CDR1 SNHLY, CDR2 FYNNEI. V was clipped by 6 bases and J by 11 bases, with 13 bases between them. The CDR3 loop is CASRGGGNAFF. The CDR3 nucleotides read TGTGCCAGCAGGGGGGGAGGGAACGCTTTCTTT.

This clone was counted a few times. This sequence joins TRBV19 and TRBJ1-2; possible D gene TRBD1, 5 bases. This CDR3 comprises 13 residues. Germline assignment: CDR1 LNHDA and CDR2 SQIVND (reference sequence). V lost 6 bases and J lost 4, with 12 bases in between. DNA for the CDR3: TGTGCCAGTAGCGTCGCCGGGGGCTATGGCTACACCTTC. Translation gives CASSVAGGYGYTF.

The V call is TRBV7-8, the J call TRBJ1-1, with 8 bases lining up with TRBD1. This CDR3 comprises 14 residues. V shed 3 bases, J shed 3 bases, and the junction held 3 bases outside the gene matches. Germline CDR1 and CDR2: SGHVS and FQNEAQ. This CDR3 reads CASSFRGRDTEAFF. The CDR3 DNA reads as TGTGCCAGCAGCTTCAGGGGGCGGGACACTGAAGCTTTCTTT.

The table lists this clone with a count of one. V and J are TRBV2 and TRBJ1-1; 8 nucleotides align to TRBD1. CDR3 length: 13 amino acids. Germline V CDR1 and CDR2: SNHLY, FYNNEI. The trim removed 6 bases at V and 8 bases at J, leaving 8 bases unmatched. CDR3 in DNA: TGTGCCAGCAGGGGGCAGGGGGCAGGAGAAGCTTTCTTT. Encoded protein: CASRGQGAGEAFF.

The rearrangement joins TRBV10-3 to TRBJ2-3; D is perhaps TRBD1 (6 bases). Trimming took off 3 bases at V and 2 bases at J, with 9 bases between the two ends. This CDR3 region has 14 residues. CDR1 and CDR2 from the germline V gene are ENHRY and SYGVKD. The CDR3 DNA reads as TGTGCCATCAGTGACGACAGGAACACAGATACGCAGTATTTT. Its protein is CAISDDRNTDTQYF.

V gene TRBV5-1 combines with J gene TRBJ2-3, with D perhaps TRBD2 (6 bases). The V end lost 0 bases, the J end lost 1 base, and 12 bases lay between the germline ends. This CDR3 is built from 16 residues. Germline lookup yields CDR1 SGHRS and CDR2 YFSETQ. The CDR3 nucleotides read TGCGCCAGCAGCTTGGAGGCGGGGTGGGGCACAGATACGCAGTATTTT. Protein: CASSLEAGWGTDTQYF.

The chain joins TRBV2 to TRBJ2-5; 7 bases map to TRBD2. This CDR3 is 14 amino acids long. Germline V gene lookup returns CDR1 SNHLY and CDR2 FYNNEI. Trimming took 8 bases from V and 2 from J; bases not matched to a gene: 8. The chain's CDR3 is CASGSWGGQETQYF. In nucleotides, the CDR3 is TGTGCCAGCGGAAGTTGGGGGGGTCAAGAGACCCAGTACTTC.

The V call is TRBV6-4, the J call TRBJ1-2, with TRBD1 matching over 7 bases. The CDR3 consists of 13 residues. The J segment lost 2 bases and the V segment lost 10 bases, leaving 7 bases of the junction unmatched. Germline CDR1 reads MRHNA; CDR2 reads SNTAGT. CDR3 loop: CATLGTENYGYTF. CDR3 sequence (DNA): TGTGCCACCCTTGGGACAGAGAACTATGGCTACACCTTC.

This chain links TRBV28 with TRBJ1-5; D is undetermined. Deletions cut 3 bases from V and 3 bases from J, with 15 bases between. The CDR3 totals 16 residues. CDR1 and CDR2 from the germline V gene are MDHEN and SYDVKM. CDR3 DNA sequence: TGTGCCAGCAGTTTCTTCCGCTATCCCCCCAATCAGCCCCAGCATTTT. Translation: CASSFFRYPPNQPQHF.